The source of this TCR beta chain is a study of glioma-infiltrating T cells. The CDR3 is made up of 12 amino acids. CDR1 is SQVTM and CDR2 is ANQGSEA in the germline V gene. Trimming shortened V by 6 bases and J by 0 bases, and 8 bases separated the two germline ends. Note on this clonotype: Its target is not known.

Study-wide results and caveats: Only very few CDR3 sequences appeared in both tissue and blood. Non-neoplastic patients had below-expected tissue-blood divergence, while all gliomas exceeded expectation.

The iRepertoire nested amplicon-rescue multiplex PCR amplified TCR alpha and beta CDR3s from RNA. One-step reverse transcription and amplification started from roughly 100-400 ng of tissue mRNA or PBMC total RNA. MiXCR, applied by TCRdb to the multiplex PCR reads, yields one record per CDR3 protein. This sample yields under 50,000 distinct CDR3 sequences, of which about 20% are seen a single time; almost 6.5% belongs to the top ten. The sample was glioma tissue, nonneoplastic brain tissue, or PBMCs (not recorded which). The TCR was taken from a human donor with low-grade glioma or glioblastoma, undergoing nonglioma brain surgery, or in good health (not recorded which). This rearrangement joins TRBV29-1 to TRBJ1-1; D is ambiguous. DNA of the CDR3: TGCAGCGTCTCCTCCATGAACACTGAAGCTTTCTTT. Its translation: CSVSSMNTEAFF.